Each of the 24 T cell receptor beta chains below was sequenced from the same sample in a study of CD8 T cells in Susac syndrome. An amount of RNA that ranged from about 0.45 to 1 ug was reverse transcribed with random hexamers. TCRdb passed the immunoSEQ multiplex PCR reads through MiXCR, listing each CDR3 protein once. The sample yields about 280,000 distinct CDR3 sequences, 70% to 90% seen once. The sequencing input was CD8+ T cells from PBMCs. These receptors all come from a human donor with multiple sclerosis.

The chain couples TRBV11-2 to TRBJ2-3; 14 nucleotides align to TRBD2. CDR1 is SGHAT and CDR2 is FQNNGV in the germline V gene. Unmatched junction bases numbered 17, after V lost 0 bases and J lost 6 bases. The CDR3 runs to 21 residues. The CDR3 DNA follows: TGTGCCAGCAGCTTAGAGGAAATGGGGACAGAACGGACTAGCGGGAGGGATACGCAGTATTTT. Protein: CASSLEEMGTERTSGRDTQYF.

The chain employs TRBV4-1 and TRBJ1-6; possibly TRBD1 for D (5 bases). There are 16 residues in the CDR3. The germline gives CDR1 MGHRA, CDR2 YSYEKL. The V and J ends lost 0 bases and 6 bases respectively, with 12 bases between them. The CDR3 DNA reads as TGCGCCAGCAGCCAAGAGGGGGTTAATACTAATTCACCCCTCCACTTT. This sequence encodes CASSQEGVNTNSPLHF.

V and J are TRBV25-1 and TRBJ1-5; D is uncertain. The CDR3 runs to 19 residues. CDR1 is MGHDK and CDR2 is SYGVNS in the germline V gene. Trimming removed 1 base from V and 4 bases from J, with 23 bases in between. The CDR3 DNA reads TGTGCCAGCAGTGAATTTTCGGGCTCTGCAGGCGAAGAGAATCAGCCCCAGCATTTT. Encoded protein: CASSEFSGSAGEENQPQHF.

V usage is TRBV7-9 and J usage is TRBJ1-1, with a weak D call TRBD1 (5 bases). CDR1 and CDR2 (germline): SEHNR, FQNEAQ (reference sequence). Trimming removed 1 base from V and 7 bases from J, with 10 bases in between. The CDR3 loop spans 13 amino acids. The CDR3 coding sequence is TGTGCCAGCAGCTTAGTGGGGCTGATTGAAGCTTTCTTT. Its translation is CASSLVGLIEAFF. The complete variable domain, with remaining parts taken from reference TRBV7-9 and TRBJ1-1, reads DTGVSQNPRHKITKRGQNVTFRCDPISEHNRLYWYRQTLGQGPEFLTYFQNEAQLEKSRLLSDRFSAERPKGSFSTLEIQRTEQGDSAMYLCASSLVGLIEAFFGQGTRLTVV.

The chain carries TRBV27 and TRBJ1-3, with D possibly matching TRBD1 (5 bases). The CDR3 covers 16 residues. V lost 5 bases to trimming and J lost 8 bases, with 22 bases between them. The V gene's germline CDR1 is MNHEY and CDR2 SMNVEV (reference sequence). This CDR3 reads CASSDKRGAGRDTIYF. The CDR3 DNA reads TGTGCCAGCAGTGACAAACGCGGGGCAGGGAGGGACACCATATATTTT.

The rearrangement uses TRBV28 and TRBJ1-5; TRBD1 matches at 8 bases. V lost 5 bases, J lost 2 bases, and 8 bases stayed unmatched. Germline CDR1 and CDR2: MDHEN and SYDVKM. This CDR3 region has 16 residues. CDR3 sequence reads: CASSVRTGRRNQPQHF. The CDR3 nucleotides read TGTGCCAGCAGTGTACGGACAGGGCGTCGCAATCAGCCCCAGCATTTT.

The chain has TRBV28 and TRBJ2-2; 9 nucleotides align to TRBD1. With 2 bases clipped from V and 5 bases from J, the junction kept 0 bases outside the gene matches. The CDR3 has 14 amino acids. Germline-derived CDR1 and CDR2 are MDHEN and SYDVKM. This chain's CDR3 is CASSLGQGTGELFF. The CDR3 DNA sequence: TGTGCCAGCAGTTTAGGACAGGGGACCGGGGAGCTGTTTTTT.

The gene calls are TRBV7-2 and TRBJ2-5, with 8 bases that match TRBD1. The V gene's germline CDR1 is SGHTA and CDR2 FQGNSA. The CDR3 loop spans 15 amino acids. V was pared by 5 bases and J by 5 bases, with 10 bases of the junction left unmatched. CDR3 in amino acids: CASSTGQGGRETQYF. For the CDR3, the DNA is TGTGCCAGCAGCACAGGACAGGGCGGTCGGGAGACCCAGTACTTC.

V usage is TRBV14 and J usage is TRBJ1-2; D unresolved. Germline-derived CDR1 and CDR2 are SGHDN and FVKESK. V lost 0 bases, J lost 5 bases, and 13 bases lay in between. CDR3 length: 15 residues. The CDR3 region is CASSQDGVQLYGYTF. DNA of the CDR3: TGTGCCAGCAGCCAAGACGGGGTACAGCTTTATGGCTACACCTTC.

This chain joins TRBV9 and TRBJ2-7, with a weak D call TRBD2 (6 bases). V lost 3 bases and J 6 bases, leaving 13 bases between the germline ends. Germline CDR1 SGDLS, CDR2 YYNGEE. The CDR3 is 13 residues long. The CDR3 loop reads CASSADYTSEQYF. CDR3 in DNA: TGTGCCAGCAGCGCGGACTACACCTCCGAGCAGTACTTC.

The chain recombines TRBV4-2 with TRBJ2-7, with 11 nucleotides matching TRBD2. CDR1 and CDR2 (germline): LGHNA, YNFKEQ. The ends lost 4 bases at V and 2 bases at J; junction bases unmatched: 7. The CDR3 consists of 16 residues. The CDR3 is CASSPFTSGGPYEQYF. The CDR3 coding sequence is TGTGCCAGCAGCCCCTTCACTAGCGGGGGACCCTACGAGCAGTACTTC.

This clonotype was observed a handful of times. This rearrangement joins TRBV24-1 to TRBJ2-7, with D possibly matching TRBD1 (6 bases). The CDR3 covers 13 residues. With 8 bases removed from V and 3 bases from J, the gap between germline ends came to 13 bases. Germline CDR1 and CDR2: KGHDR and SFDVKD. The CDR3 DNA is TGTGCCACCACCCGAACAGGGATCTACGAGCAGTACTTC. Protein product: CATTRTGIYEQYF.

V and J are TRBV11-1 and TRBJ2-7; 9 nucleotides agree with TRBD1. The V gene end was trimmed by 4 bases and the J gene end by 4 bases; junction bases not matched to a gene: 32. CDR1 is SGHAT, CDR2 FQDESV, per germline (reference sequence). This CDR3 is built from 23 residues. CDR3 sequence (DNA): TGTGCCAGCAGCTACCAACAGGGGGCAAGGGTCTCTAGCGCCCCAGGGGGAAAATACGAGCAGTACTTC. This translates into CASSYQQGARVSSAPGGKYEQYF.

This clonotype has a handful of counts. The chain recombines TRBV7-9 with TRBJ2-7, with a weak D call TRBD1 (6 bases). This CDR3 region has 14 residues. Germline CDR1 reads SEHNR; CDR2 reads FQNEAQ (reference sequence). V lost 3 bases and J 3 bases, leaving 12 bases between the germline ends. CDR3 nucleotide sequence: TGTGCCAGCAGCTTGCCGGGACAAGGCTACGAGCAGTACTTC. This codes for CASSLPGQGYEQYF.

The gene calls are TRBV6-5 and TRBJ1-1; D gene ambiguous. The V end lost 2 bases, the J end lost 3 bases, and 13 bases lay between the germline ends. This CDR3 has 15 residues. Germline CDR1 reads MNHEY; CDR2 reads SVGAGI. DNA of the CDR3: TGTGCCAGCAGTTACAGTGGTCGTGGCTACACTGAAGCTTTCTTT. As protein: CASSYSGRGYTEAFF.

This rearrangement joins TRBV15 to TRBJ2-5; 9 nucleotides match TRBD2. V lost 6 bases to trimming and J lost 0 bases; unmatched junction nucleotides: 8. Per germline, CDR1 LNHNV and CDR2 YYDKDF (reference sequence). The CDR3 has 16 amino acids. The CDR3 DNA sequence: TGTGCCACCAGTGAGGAGCTAGCGGGAAACCAAGAGACCCAGTACTTC. Translation gives CATSEELAGNQETQYF. Full variable domain (remainder filled in from reference TRBV15 and TRBJ2-5): DAMVIQNPRYQVTQFGKPVTLSCSQTLNHNVMYWYQQKSSQAPKLLFHYYDKDFNNEADTPDNFQSRRPNTSFCFLDIRSPGLGDTAMYLCATSEELAGNQETQYFGPGTRLLVL.

This clonotype was counted once. This sequence joins TRBV23-1 and TRBJ1-6; a possible D gene is TRBD1 (5 bases). TRBV23-1 is classed as an ORF, of uncertain function. The V gene lost 3 bases and the J gene lost 3 bases, with 18 bases spanning the gap. The CDR3 runs to 18 residues. CDR3 residues: CASSHHPSKDSYNSPLHF. DNA of the CDR3: TGCGCCAGCAGTCACCATCCCTCCAAAGACAGCTATAATTCACCCCTCCACTTT.

The chain combines TRBV7-9 with TRBJ2-7; a weak D match, TRBD1 (5 bases). Germline V gives CDR1 SEHNR, CDR2 FQNEAQ (reference sequence). Deletions cut 4 bases from V and 3 bases from J, with 16 bases between. The CDR3 is 15 residues long. The CDR3 coding sequence is TGTGCCAGCAGCTCTCCCGCAGGGAATGGCTACGAGCAGTACTTC. Encoded protein: CASSSPAGNGYEQYF.

CDR3 DNA sequence: TGTGCCAGCAGTAAAATCCAGGGGGCCAACACTGAAGCTTTCTTT. Translated, it gives CASSKIQGANTEAFF. The chain has TRBV27 and TRBJ1-1; 8 bases align to TRBD1. The CDR3 runs to 15 residues. V was clipped by 5 bases and J by 2 bases; unmatched bases: 7. Germline V CDR1 and CDR2: MNHEY, SMNVEV (reference sequence).

V is TRBV7-9 and J is TRBJ2-1, with D perhaps given as TRBD1 or TRBD2 (5 bases each). CDR3 length equals 15 residues. V was trimmed by 6 bases and J by 0 bases, leaving 12 bases between them. The germline CDR1 and CDR2 sequences are SEHNR and FQNEAQ (reference sequence). The CDR3 DNA follows: TGTGCCAGCAGGAAGGATGGGGGCTCCTACAATGAGCAGTTCTTC. Its translation is CASRKDGGSYNEQFF. Looking up the rest from reference TRBV7-9 and TRBJ2-1 gives the full variable domain: DTGVSQNPRHKITKRGQNVTFRCDPISEHNRLYWYRQTLGQGPEFLTYFQNEAQLEKSRLLSDRFSAERPKGSFSTLEIQRTEQGDSAMYLCASRKDGGSYNEQFFGPGTRLTVL.

V gene TRBV7-9 combines with J gene TRBJ2-1, with D possibly TRBD2 on 5 matching bases. CDR1 and CDR2 (germline): SEHNR, FQNEAQ (reference sequence). V lost 5 bases to trimming and J lost 0 bases, with 14 bases between them. This CDR3 has 16 residues. CDR3 nucleotides: TGTGCCAGCAGCCCCAGGACTGCGGACTCCTACAATGAGCAGTTCTTC. As protein: CASSPRTADSYNEQFF.

V usage is TRBV7-2 and J usage is TRBJ2-3, with D uncertain. In germline, CDR1 is SGHTA, CDR2 FQGNSA. CDR3 length: 17 residues. The germline V and J ends were trimmed by 5 bases and 6 bases, with 24 bases remaining between them. CDR3 region: CASSHTPSLDTPDTQYF. The CDR3 bases are TGTGCCAGCAGCCATACACCTAGTCTTGACACTCCCGATACGCAGTATTTT.

CDR3 in DNA: TGTGCCAGTCATGCGACAGGGTTGGCCGGGGAGCTGTTTTTT. As protein: CASHATGLAGELFF. The chain couples TRBV28 to TRBJ2-2, with 7 bases that match TRBD1. This CDR3 is built from 14 residues. The V gene end was trimmed by 9 bases and the J gene end by 6 bases; junction bases not matched to a gene: 10. Germline V gene lookup returns CDR1 MDHEN and CDR2 SYDVKM.

The V call is TRBV30, the J call TRBJ2-7; D unclear. The CDR3 totals 11 residues. The germline V gene has CDR1 GTSNPN and CDR2 SVGIG (reference sequence). CDR3 in DNA: TGTGCCTGGTTGGTTAGGATCGTCCTTTATGTC. Its protein is CAWLVRIVLYV.